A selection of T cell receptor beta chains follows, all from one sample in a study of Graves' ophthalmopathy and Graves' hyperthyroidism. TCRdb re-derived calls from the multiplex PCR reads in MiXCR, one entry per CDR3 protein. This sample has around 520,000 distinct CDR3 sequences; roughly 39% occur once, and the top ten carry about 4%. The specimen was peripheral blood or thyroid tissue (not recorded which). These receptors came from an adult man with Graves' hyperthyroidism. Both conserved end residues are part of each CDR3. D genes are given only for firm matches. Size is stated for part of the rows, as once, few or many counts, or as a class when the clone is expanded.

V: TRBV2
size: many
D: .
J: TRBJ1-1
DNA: TGTGCCAGCAGCGTGGACTCTGGCACTGAAGCTTTCTTT
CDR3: CASSVDSGTEAFF

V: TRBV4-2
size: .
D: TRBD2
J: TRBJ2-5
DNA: TGTGCCAGCAGCCAAGATGGGGCGGGAGGCCTCCAAGAGACCCAGTACTTC
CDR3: CASSQDGAGGLQETQYF

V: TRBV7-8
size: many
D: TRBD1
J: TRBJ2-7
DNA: TGTGCCAGCAGCCCAGTGGGACAGGGCGGTCCCTACGAGCAGTACTTC
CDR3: CASSPVGQGGPYEQYF

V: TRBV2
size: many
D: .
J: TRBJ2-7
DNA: TGTGCCAGCAGTGAATCACAGGTGTACGAGCAGTACTTC
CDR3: CASSESQVYEQYF

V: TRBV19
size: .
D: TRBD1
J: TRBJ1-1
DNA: TGTGCCAGCGCCATAGGTTTCGACAGGGTGCTTACTGAAGCTTTCTTT
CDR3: CASAIGFDRVLTEAFF

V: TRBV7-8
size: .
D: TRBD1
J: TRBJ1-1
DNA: TGTGCCAGCAGCTTAGCGTCGGCAGGGGGGACTGAAGCTTTCTTT
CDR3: CASSLASAGGTEAFF

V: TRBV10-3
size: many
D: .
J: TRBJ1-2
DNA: TGTGCCATCACAGGGGAAGGGAGGGCTGGCTACACCTTC
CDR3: CAITGEGRAGYTF

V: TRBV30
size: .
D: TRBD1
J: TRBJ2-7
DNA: TGTGCCTGGAGTGTGGGGACAGGGAGACCGGAGCAGTACTTC
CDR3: CAWSVGTGRPEQYF

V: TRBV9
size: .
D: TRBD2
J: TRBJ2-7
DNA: TGTGCCAGCGGCGTAAGCCTAGCGGGCGAGCAGTACTTC
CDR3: CASGVSLAGEQYF

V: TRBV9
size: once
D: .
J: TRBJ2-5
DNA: TGTGCCAGCAGCGCGTCGGGCCTCGGAGAGACCCAGTACTTC
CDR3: CASSASGLGETQYF

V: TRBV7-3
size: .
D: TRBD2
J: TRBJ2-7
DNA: TGTGCCAGCAGCTTAATCCCCGGGACTAGCGGGCCCTACGAGCAGTACTTC
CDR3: CASSLIPGTSGPYEQYF

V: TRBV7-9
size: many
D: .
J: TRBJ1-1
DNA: TGTGCCAGCAGCCCCTCGGGGAAGCCCATGAACACTGAAGCTTTCTTT
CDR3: CASSPSGKPMNTEAFF

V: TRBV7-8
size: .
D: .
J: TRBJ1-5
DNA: TGTGCCAGCAGCGCTATTTCCAGCGGGAGGGCCCAAGAGACCCAGCATTTT
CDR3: CASSAISSGRAQETQHF

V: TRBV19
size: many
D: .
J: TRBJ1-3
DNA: TGTGCCAGTAGTATGGTCGCAACGGGTGGAAACACCATATATTTT
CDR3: CASSMVATGGNTIYF

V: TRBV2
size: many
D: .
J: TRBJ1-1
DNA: TGTGCCAGCAGTGTTTCCGGGGCCATGAACACTGAAGCTTTCTTT
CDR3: CASSVSGAMNTEAFF

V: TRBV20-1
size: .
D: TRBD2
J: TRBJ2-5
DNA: TGCAGTGCTAGTGGGGCTAGCGGGAGAGGAGATACGCAGTACTTC
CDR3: CSASGASGRGDTQYF

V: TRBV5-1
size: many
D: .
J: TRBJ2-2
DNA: TGTGCCAGCAGCTCGAACACCGGGGAGCTGTTTTTT
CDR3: CASSSNTGELFF

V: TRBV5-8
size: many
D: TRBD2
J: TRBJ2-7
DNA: TGTGCCAGCAGCGCCGGGACTAGCGGGCCTTACGAGCAGTACTTC
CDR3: CASSAGTSGPYEQYF

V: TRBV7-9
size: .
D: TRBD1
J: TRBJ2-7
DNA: TGTGCCAGCAGCTCGCAAACAGGGGGCGCCTCCTACGAGCAGTACTTC
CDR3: CASSSQTGGASYEQYF

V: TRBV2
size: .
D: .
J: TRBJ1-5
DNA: TGTGCCAGCAGTAAACAGGGCCGGGGTCAGCCCCAGCATTTT
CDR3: CASSKQGRGQPQHF

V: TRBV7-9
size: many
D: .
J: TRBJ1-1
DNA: TGTGCCAGCAGCACGCCGGGCGGGAACACTGAAGCTTTCTTT
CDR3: CASSTPGGNTEAFF

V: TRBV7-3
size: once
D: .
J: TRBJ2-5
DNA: TGTGCCAGCAGCTTGGAGGCCCGAGAGACCCAGTACTTC
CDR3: CASSLEARETQYF

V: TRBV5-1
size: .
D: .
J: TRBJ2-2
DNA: TGCGCCAGCAGATGGACTCCCTTGAACACCGGGGAGCTGTTTTTT
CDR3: CASRWTPLNTGELFF

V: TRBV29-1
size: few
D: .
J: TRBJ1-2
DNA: TGCAGCGTTGAAGATCCCCTTCCAGGGCTCTATGGCTACACCTTC
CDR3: CSVEDPLPGLYGYTF

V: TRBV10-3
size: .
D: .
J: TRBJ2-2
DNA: TGTGCCATCAGTGCCATGGACTGGTCGAACACCGGGGAGCTGTTTTTT
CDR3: CAISAMDWSNTGELFF

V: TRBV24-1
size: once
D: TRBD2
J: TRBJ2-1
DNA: TGTGCCACCTCCGGACTAGCGGGAGTGAATGAGCAGTTCTTC
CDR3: CATSGLAGVNEQFF

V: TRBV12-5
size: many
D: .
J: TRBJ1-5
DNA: TGTGCTAGTGGTTTGGTACTAAGGGACCCCCAGCATTTT
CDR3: CASGLVLRDPQHF

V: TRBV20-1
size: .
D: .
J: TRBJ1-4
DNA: TGCAGTGCTACCGACCTCCAGGGGAGACTGTTTTTC
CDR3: CSATDLQGRLFF

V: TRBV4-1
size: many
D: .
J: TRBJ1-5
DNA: TGCGCCAGCAGCCCCTTCTTCGGCAATCAGCCCCAGCATTTT
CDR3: CASSPFFGNQPQHF

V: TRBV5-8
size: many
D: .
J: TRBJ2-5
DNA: TGTGCCAGCAGCCACTTGTTACAAGAGACCCAGTACTTC
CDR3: CASSHLLQETQYF

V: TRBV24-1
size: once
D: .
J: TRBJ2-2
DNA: TGTGCCACCGTGGGAAACTCGAACACCGGGGAGCTGTTTTTT
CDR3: CATVGNSNTGELFF

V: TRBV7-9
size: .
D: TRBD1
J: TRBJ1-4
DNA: TGTGCCAGCAGTTCCACAGGGGGGACTAATGAAAAACTGTTTTTT
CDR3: CASSSTGGTNEKLFF

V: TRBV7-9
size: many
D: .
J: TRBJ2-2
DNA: TGTGCCAGCAGCTTAGCCATAATCACCGGGGAGCTGTTTTTT
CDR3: CASSLAIITGELFF

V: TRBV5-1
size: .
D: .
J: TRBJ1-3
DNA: TGCGCCAGCAGCTTGGGACCAATCGAGTCAGGAAACACCATATATTTT
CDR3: CASSLGPIESGNTIYF